The 16 T cell receptor beta chains below come from one sample, sequenced in a study of patients and donors after allogeneic stem cell transplantation. TCRdb re-called the RT-PCR reads through MiXCR, storing one row per CDR3 protein. The sample has 110,000 or so distinct CDR3 sequences, about a third seen once. Material: blood, either unsorted or a sorted T cell fraction (not recorded which). These receptors originate from a human donor who was either an allogeneic HSCT recipient or a stem cell or donor lymphocyte infusion donor (not recorded which). It is not recorded whose cells these are; they may come from a transplant donor.

The V call is TRBV7-9, the J call TRBJ1-3; a possible D gene is TRBD1 (5 bases). The CDR3 extends over 13 amino acids. Germline V gene sequence: CDR1 SEHNR, CDR2 FQNEAQ (reference sequence). Trimming left V 6 bases short and J 0 bases short, with 6 bases between. CDR3 sequence reads: CASRDSSGNTIYF. DNA for the CDR3: TGTGCCAGCAGAGACAGCTCTGGAAACACCATATATTTT.

The chain recombines TRBV29-1 with TRBJ2-1; D perhaps matches TRBD1 (5 bases). V was cut by 4 bases and J by 9 bases, with 22 bases left in between. This CDR3 contains 15 residues. The germline CDR1 and CDR2 sequences are SQVTM and ANQGSEA. CDR3 residues: CSVVLGVVSLGEQFF. The CDR3 region has the DNA TGCAGCGTTGTTTTAGGGGTTGTTAGCTTAGGTGAGCAGTTCTTC.

This clonotype was observed once. The V gene is TRBV24-1, the J gene TRBJ2-1, with TRBD2 identical over 9 bases. Germline CDR1 is KGHDR and CDR2 is SFDVKD. V dropped 0 bases and J dropped 13; count of bases not matched to a gene: 0. CDR3 length: 12 amino acids. In nucleotides, the CDR3 is TGTGCCACCAGTGATTTGGGGACTAGCCAGTTCTTC. Protein sequence: CATSDLGTSQFF.

V usage is TRBV24-1 and J usage is TRBJ2-3; TRBD2 aligns across 7 bases. The CDR3 is 17 amino acids. Germline V gene lookup returns CDR1 KGHDR and CDR2 SFDVKD. Trimming at V came to 5 bases and at J to 1 base, leaving 11 bases not matched to a gene. CDR3 in DNA: TGTGCCACCAGTGGGCCTACCGGAACTAGCGGCACAGATACGCAGTATTTT. This gives the protein CATSGPTGTSGTDTQYF.

The rearrangement uses TRBV7-8 and TRBJ1-2; possibly TRBD1 for D (5 bases). Trimming shortened V by 5 bases and J by 5 bases, and 12 bases separated the two germline ends. Germline CDR1 and CDR2: SGHVS and FQNEAQ. The CDR3 spans 13 residues. CDR3 sequence reads: CASSLGVRYGYTF. In DNA, the CDR3 is TGTGCCAGCAGCCTGGGGGTTCGGTATGGCTACACCTTC.

CDR3 sequence reads: CAISESVFYEQYF. The CDR3 DNA reads as TGTGCCATCAGTGAGTCGGTGTTCTACGAGCAGTACTTC. The chain recombines TRBV10-3 with TRBJ2-7, with D uncertain. The CDR3 is 13 amino acids. Per the germline V gene, CDR1 is ENHRY and CDR2 is SYGVKD. The V and J ends lost 0 bases and 3 bases respectively, with 6 bases between them.

This clonotype was observed a handful of times. The chain employs TRBV6-2 or TRBV6-3 and TRBJ2-7; D remains ambiguous. Germline CDR1 and CDR2: MNHEY and SVGEGT. CDR3 length: 14 residues. V dropped 0 bases and J dropped 0 bases, with 6 bases sitting between them. DNA of the CDR3: TGTGCCAGCAGTTACTCTGGAGTCTCCTACGAGCAGTACTTC. Translation gives CASSYSGVSYEQYF.

The rearrangement uses TRBV4-2 and TRBJ2-7, with D possibly matching TRBD2 (5 bases). Germline V CDR1 and CDR2: LGHNA, YNFKEQ. The CDR3 runs 14 residues. The germline V and J ends were trimmed by 4 bases and 2 bases, with 12 bases remaining between them. The CDR3: CASSRPADTYEQYF. CDR3 DNA: TGTGCCAGCAGCCGTCCAGCGGATACCTACGAGCAGTACTTC.

The chain is built from TRBV12-3 or TRBV12-4 and TRBJ1-5, with D possibly TRBD1 on 5 matching bases. Between the trimmed V and J ends, which lost 6 bases and 3 bases, there was a span of 9 bases. The CDR3 is 13 amino acids. CDR3 bases: TGTGCCAGCAGGGGACGGATCAATCAGCCCCAGCATTTT. It encodes CASRGRINQPQHF.

The chain recombines TRBV18 with TRBJ1-5; D remains ambiguous. CDR3 size: 16 residues. With 2 bases removed from V and 0 bases from J, the gap between germline ends came to 11 bases. Germline V gives CDR1 KGHSH, CDR2 LQKENI. For the CDR3, the DNA is TGTGCCAGCTCACCAGTCGGCGGAAGTAGCAATCAGCCCCAGCATTTT. Translating gives CASSPVGGSSNQPQHF.

V is TRBV5-1 and J is TRBJ2-5; D is possibly TRBD1 (5 bases). Germline V gene data show CDR1 as SGHRS and CDR2 as YFSETQ. This CDR3 is built from 14 residues. Between the trimmed V and J ends, which lost 4 bases and 2 bases, there was a span of 12 bases. The DNA of the CDR3 is TGCGCCAGCAGCGTCTCCGACAGACAAGAGACCCAGTACTTC. Amino acids: CASSVSDRQETQYF.

The V call is TRBV2, the J call TRBJ1-3; tentative D call: TRBD1 (5 bases). This CDR3 comprises 16 residues. Trimming cost V 3 bases and J 0 bases, with 12 bases left between them. Germline V gives CDR1 SNHLY, CDR2 FYNNEI. CDR3 nucleotides: TGTGCCAGCAGTGAGGGGACCTCCAACTCTGGAAACACCATATATTTT. Translating gives CASSEGTSNSGNTIYF. The variable domain in full, completed from reference TRBV2 and TRBJ1-3, reads EPEVTQTPSHQVTQMGQEVILRCVPISNHLYFYWYRQILGQKVEFLVSFYNNEISEKSEIFDDQFSVERPDGSNFTLKIRSTKLEDSAMYFCASSEGTSNSGNTIYFGEGSWLTVV.

The chain joins TRBV27 to TRBJ1-1, with 7 bases that match TRBD1. The CDR3 consists of 15 residues. Germline V gene data show CDR1 as MNHEY and CDR2 as SMNVEV (reference sequence). V lost 0 bases to trimming and J lost 4 bases; unmatched junction nucleotides: 5. The CDR3 protein is CASSLSPPGGTEAFF. The CDR3 DNA reads TGTGCCAGCAGTTTATCCCCCCCAGGGGGCACTGAAGCTTTCTTT.

This chain connects TRBV7-2 to TRBJ2-2; perhaps TRBD2 as D (5 bases). V lost 3 bases and J 4 bases, leaving 12 bases between the germline ends. Germline V gene data show CDR1 as SGHTA and CDR2 as FQGNSA. The CDR3 runs 15 residues. For the CDR3, the DNA is TGTGCCAGCAGCTTTCCCCGACGGGGCACCGGGGAGCTGTTTTTT. Its protein is CASSFPRRGTGELFF.

The V call is TRBV21-1, the J call TRBJ2-2; the table calls TRBD1, which could not be checked here. TRBV21-1 is a known pseudogene. This CDR3 is built from 19 residues. As DNA, the CDR3 is TGTGCCAGCAGCAAAGGGGCTCGGGGGACATCCGACCTGGCCGGGGAGCTGTTTTTT. It is translated as CASSKGARGTSDLAGELFF.

CDR3: CASSLTLNSPLHF. CDR3 bases: TGTGCCAGCAGCTTAACCCTTAATTCACCCCTCCACTTT. The chain uses TRBV11-2 and TRBJ1-6, with D unclear. The V gene's germline CDR1 is SGHAT and CDR2 FQNNGV. Trimming left V 2 bases short and J 6 bases short, with 5 bases between. This CDR3 contains 13 residues. Supplemented by reference TRBV11-2 and TRBJ1-6, the full variable domain reads EAGVAQSPRYKIIEKRQSVAFWCNPISGHATLYWYQQILGQGPKLLIQFQNNGVVDDSQLPKDRFSAERLKGVDSTLKIQPAKLEDSAVYLCASSLTLNSPLHFGNGTRLTVT.